The rows below give T cell receptor beta chains drawn from one sample of a study of lymphopenia after photon versus proton radiotherapy. TCRdb's table, derived via immunoSEQ multiplex PCR, lists solely in-frame clones and lacks some. This sample carries 20,000 to 25,000 clones, roughly 90% of them seen once, and the ten largest clones take around 10%. The sequencing here drew on peripheral blood, taken from a patient treated with proton-based radiotherapy. These receptors were taken from an elderly man with esophageal cancer. The CDR3 runs from the conserved cysteine through the conserved F or W. Each record gives: clone size, D gene, J gene, V gene, CDR3 protein, CDR3 DNA. D genes are given only for firm matches. Clone size is shown for a subset of rows, as once, few, many or a class of expanded clone.

once,TRBD2,TRBJ2-5,TRBV9,CASSFSGGPEETQYF,TGTGCCAGCAGCTTCAGCGGGGGCCCGGAAGAGACCCAGTACTTC
NA,NA,TRBJ2-2,TRBV5-8,CASSFSPGARTGELFF,TGTGCCAGCAGCTTTTCTCCGGGGGCGCGAACCGGGGAGCTGTTTTTT
NA,TRBD2,TRBJ2-7,TRBV7-6,CASSASPGNGGGISYEQYF,TGTGCCAGCAGCGCAAGTCCAGGGAACGGCGGGGGAATAAGCTACGAGCAGTACTTC
NA,NA,TRBJ2-7,TRBV20-1,CSARDSYEQYF,TGCAGTGCTAGAGACAGTTACGAGCAGTACTTC
NA,TRBD1,TRBJ2-3,TRBV5-8,CATSDRVTDTQYF,TGTGCCACCTCGGACAGGGTGACAGATACGCAGTATTTT
NA,NA,TRBJ1-5,TRBV5-1,CASSPGLSLGQPQHF,TGCGCCAGCAGCCCAGGACTTTCGCTGGGCCAGCCCCAGCATTTT
NA,NA,TRBJ2-1,TRBV7-2,CASSPGPRNEQFF,TGTGCCAGCAGCCCGGGTCCGCGTAATGAGCAGTTCTTC
NA,TRBD1,TRBJ1-1,TRBV5-1,CASRGQGVTEAFF,TGCGCCAGCAGGGGACAGGGAGTCACTGAAGCTTTCTTT
few,NA,TRBJ1-1,TRBV27,CASKTSGGGSTEAFF,TGTGCCAGCAAAACCTCCGGGGGCGGGAGTACTGAAGCTTTCTTT
NA,TRBD2,TRBJ2-3,TRBV4-3,CASSPGLAGFTDTQYF,TGCGCCAGCAGCCCAGGGCTAGCGGGGTTCACAGATACGCAGTATTTT
NA,NA,TRBJ2-7,TRBV6-1,CASKGALRRYEQYF,TGTGCCAGCAAAGGGGCCCTGAGAAGGTACGAGCAGTACTTC
once,NA,TRBJ2-1,TRBV6-1,CASSEANRVKYNEQFF,TGTGCCAGCAGTGAAGCAAACAGGGTAAAGTACAATGAGCAGTTCTTC
NA,NA,TRBJ2-7,TRBV7-9,CASSLGQFYEQYF,TGTGCCAGCAGCCTCGGGCAGTTCTACGAGCAGTACTTC
NA,TRBD2,TRBJ2-7,TRBV10-3,CASTGSGSSYEQYF,TGTGCCTCGACGGGAAGCGGGAGCTCCTACGAGCAGTACTTC
NA,NA,TRBJ1-1,TRBV5-1,CASSSQFGATEAFF,TGCGCCAGCAGCTCCCAGTTCGGGGCTACTGAAGCTTTCTTT
NA,NA,TRBJ1-2,TRBV5-5,CASSLAAARGIYGYTF,TGTGCCAGCAGCTTGGCGGCGGCCCGGGGGATCTATGGCTACACCTTC
NA,NA,TRBJ2-2,TRBV29-1,CSVEKEVGGNTGELFF,TGCAGCGTTGAAAAGGAGGTGGGAGGGAACACCGGGGAGCTGTTTTTT
NA,TRBD1,TRBJ1-1,TRBV19,CASSIILTRGLVTEAFF,TGTGCCAGTAGTATCATTCTAACCAGGGGGTTGGTCACTGAAGCTTTCTTT
NA,NA,TRBJ2-2,TRBV15,CATSRGVPTGELFF,TGTGCCACCAGCAGAGGAGTACCCACCGGGGAGCTGTTTTTT
NA,TRBD1,TRBJ1-2,TRBV7-9,CASSSGQGYNYGYTF,TGTGCCAGCAGCTCGGGACAGGGGTATAACTATGGCTACACCTTC
once,NA,TRBJ1-1,TRBV5-4,CASSLGDTEAFF,TGTGCCAGCAGCTTAGGGGACACTGAAGCTTTCTTT
NA,NA,TRBJ1-5,TRBV10-3,CATDPDRNQPQHF,TGTGCCACAGACCCGGACCGGAATCAGCCCCAGCATTTT
NA,TRBD1,TRBJ1-2,TRBV10-3,CAIRTGGDGYTF,TGTGCCATCAGGACAGGGGGCGATGGCTACACCTTC
NA,TRBD1,TRBJ1-2,TRBV30,CAWSGGQGPTYGYTF,TGTGCCTGGAGTGGGGGACAGGGCCCTACTTATGGCTACACCTTC
once,TRBD2,TRBJ2-3,TRBV2,CASSLRRLADNTDTQYF,TGTGCCAGCAGCCTTAGACGACTAGCGGACAACACAGATACGCAGTATTTT
NA,TRBD2,TRBJ2-7,TRBV15,CATSRDLFSGIYEQYF,TGTGCCACCAGCAGAGATCTGTTTAGCGGGATCTACGAGCAGTACTTC
NA,NA,TRBJ2-3,TRBV4-1,CASSQEEGGSTDTQYF,TGCGCCAGCAGCCAAGAGGAGGGCGGAAGCACAGATACGCAGTATTTT
NA,NA,TRBJ1-4,TRBV5-4,CASSLGGSTNEKLFF,TGTGCCAGCAGTCTTGGGGGGTCAACTAATGAAAAACTGTTTTTT
NA,NA,TRBJ1-1,TRBV5-5,CASSLWRINTEAFF,TGTGCCAGCAGCTTGTGGCGGATAAACACTGAAGCTTTCTTT
few,NA,TRBJ1-1,TRBV19,CASSAFSRAAEAFF,TGTGCCAGTAGTGCATTTTCCCGGGCCGCCGAAGCTTTCTTT
NA,NA,TRBJ1-1,TRBV19,CASSVGGHTEAFF,TGTGCCAGTAGTGTTGGGGGACACACTGAAGCTTTCTTT
NA,NA,TRBJ2-3,TRBV9,CASSRGDTQYF,TGTGCCAGCAGCCGCGGAGATACGCAGTATTTT
NA,TRBD1,TRBJ1-5,TRBV29-1,CSVASGGDQPQHF,TGCAGCGTCGCCTCAGGGGGGGATCAGCCCCAGCATTTT
NA,NA,TRBJ1-2,TRBV7-2,CASSSRGARGYGYTF,TGTGCCAGCAGCAGCAGGGGAGCGCGTGGCTATGGCTACACCTTC
NA,NA,TRBJ1-5,TRBV4-1,CASSHGEFQPQHF,TGCGCCAGCAGCCATGGGGAGTTTCAGCCCCAGCATTTT
NA,TRBD1,TRBJ2-7,TRBV11-3,CASSTNRGRSYEQYF,TGTGCCAGCAGTACCAACAGGGGACGTTCCTACGAGCAGTACTTC
NA,TRBD1,TRBJ2-7,TRBV9,CASSGTTRGRYEQYF,TGTGCCAGCAGCGGCACGACCAGGGGGCGCTACGAGCAGTACTTC
NA,TRBD1,TRBJ1-5,TRBV18,CASSPWRGQGISNQPQHF,TGTGCCAGCTCACCTTGGCGGGGACAGGGGATTAGCAATCAGCCCCAGCATTTT
NA,TRBD1,TRBJ1-2,TRBV18,CASSPGTGANYGYTF,TGTGCCAGCTCACCAGGGACAGGAGCTAACTATGGCTACACCTTC
NA,TRBD2,TRBJ2-1,TRBV27,CASSLTQLAREQFF,TGTGCCAGCAGTTTAACCCAACTAGCGAGAGAGCAGTTCTTC
NA,TRBD1,TRBJ2-1,TRBV5-1,CASSLGPTGDNEQFF,TGCGCCAGCAGCTTGGGCCCGACAGGGGACAATGAGCAGTTCTTC
NA,NA,TRBJ1-1,TRBV5-1,CASSWQGSSTEAFF,TGCGCCAGCAGCTGGCAGGGTAGCAGCACTGAAGCTTTCTTT
NA,TRBD1,TRBJ1-2,TRBV11-3,CASSLGPTGYGYTF,TGTGCCAGCAGCTTAGGACCGACAGGGTACGGCTACACCTTC
NA,NA,TRBJ2-1,TRBV19,CASSMGGYDYNEQFF,TGTGCCAGTAGTATGGGGGGATACGACTACAATGAGCAGTTCTTC
once,NA,TRBJ1-4,TRBV30,CAWSVRGTEKLFF,TGTGCCTGGAGTGTACGGGGAACTGAAAAACTGTTTTTT
NA,NA,TRBJ1-2,TRBV27,CASSLSSLSANYGYTF,TGTGCCAGCAGTTTATCGTCGTTGAGTGCTAACTATGGCTACACCTTC
NA,TRBD2,TRBJ2-6,TRBV19,CASDPGLAGVGGANVLTF,TGTGCCTCCGACCCGGGACTAGCGGGAGTAGGTGGGGCCAACGTCCTGACTTTC
NA,NA,TRBJ2-7,TRBV7-2,CASSLDRFYEQYF,TGTGCCAGCAGCTTAGATCGATTTTACGAGCAGTACTTC
NA,TRBD1,TRBJ1-4,TRBV6-5,CASSLTTGGANEKLFF,TGTGCCAGCAGTTTAACAACAGGGGGAGCTAATGAAAAACTGTTTTTT
NA,NA,TRBJ2-3,TRBV6-5,CASSYRGATDTQYF,TGTGCCAGCAGTTACAGGGGGGCCACAGATACGCAGTATTTT